These 4 T cell receptor beta chains share one sample of origin, sequenced in a study of blood T cell repertoires in COVID-19. The repertoire was sequenced with immunoSEQ multiplex PCR; TCRdb's copy has only in-frame clones and lacks some. The sample lists about 27,000 clones, roughly 87% seen once, with less than 10% in the top ten. Sequences were obtained from peripheral blood. These receptors originate from a man between 50 and 59 years old with active COVID-19.

V is TRBV11-2 and J is TRBJ2-1; TRBD2 matches 8 bases. Unmatched junction bases numbered 12, after V lost 5 bases and J lost 6 bases. Germline lookup yields CDR1 SGHAT and CDR2 FQNNGV. There are 16 residues in the CDR3. This CDR3 reads CASSRKALAVPNEQFF. DNA for the CDR3: TGTGCCAGCAGCAGAAAGGCACTAGCGGTTCCCAATGAGCAGTTCTTC.

The J gene is TRBJ1-1, the V gene TRBV6-2 or TRBV6-3, with D unclear. The CDR3 length is 15 residues. Trimming shortened V by 0 bases and J by 1 base, and 9 bases separated the two germline ends. Germline assignment: CDR1 MNHEY and CDR2 SVGEGT. Here the CDR3 DNA reads TGTGCCAGCAGTTACTCGTCACTCGCGAACACTGAAGCTTTCTTT. Its translation: CASSYSSLANTEAFF.

The chain has TRBV15 and TRBJ2-3; perhaps TRBD1 as D (6 bases). V lost 1 base and J lost 4, with 15 bases in between. Germline CDR1 is LNHNV and CDR2 is YYDKDF (reference sequence). The CDR3 runs 16 residues. The CDR3 spells CATSRVGHEIADTQYF. CDR3 coding DNA: TGTGCCACCAGCAGAGTGGGACATGAAATCGCAGATACGCAGTATTTT.

The chain uses TRBV14 and TRBJ1-1; D is possibly TRBD1 (6 bases). Trimming shortened V by 2 bases and J by 5 bases, and 9 bases separated the two germline ends. CDR3 length: 13 residues. CDR1 and CDR2 (germline): SGHDN, FVKESK. This chain's CDR3 is CASSQLRGTEAFF. For the CDR3, the DNA is TGTGCCAGCAGCCAATTAAGGGGGACTGAAGCTTTCTTT.